Reported below is one T cell receptor beta chain. Its antigen is not known. The data stem from a study of early T cells in non-severe SARS-CoV-2 infection. Whole-study context: Alpha and beta chains were unpaired, from unsorted whole-blood bulk RNA.

Attached unique molecular identifiers marked individual cDNA molecules. TCRdb re-called the 5' RACE reads with MiXCR, one entry per CDR3 protein. The sample holds over 20,000 distinct CDR3 sequences, 4.5% to 5% seen once. Whole-study results and caveats: There was a bias toward anti-spike CD8 responses in VDJdb matching, which missed private and CD4 specificities.

CDR1 SGHTA and CDR2 FQGNSA come from the germline V gene. The V end was cut by 5 bases, the J end by 7 bases, with 6 bases between. The CDR3 spans 11 residues. The clonotype was recovered from an adult who was a healthcare worker with PCR-confirmed SARS-CoV-2 infection or an uninfected control (not recorded which). The rearrangement links TRBV7-2 to TRBJ2-1; no clear D. The specimen sequenced was whole blood. The CDR3 bases are TGTGCCAGCAGCCGTGATAATGAGCAGTTCTTC. Translating it yields CASSRDNEQFF.